This entry lists 11 T cell receptor beta chains sequenced from one sample in a study of blood T cell repertoires in COVID-19. The table came from immunoSEQ multiplex PCR; TCRdb's copy has only in-frame clones and leaves some out. The sample lists about 220,000 clones, 84% occurring once. Material: PBMCs or T cells enriched from blood (not recorded which). Receptor source: a woman aged 40 to 50 who had recovered from COVID-19.

The V gene is TRBV4-1, the J gene TRBJ1-5; D remains unclear. Germline-derived CDR1 and CDR2 are MGHRA and YSYEKL. The CDR3 is made up of 14 amino acids. V gave up 4 bases and J gave up 4 bases, with 11 bases separating them. DNA of the CDR3: TGCGCCAGCAGCCTAGGAGGATTGAATCAGCCCCAGCATTTT. Encoded protein: CASSLGGLNQPQHF.

The CDR3 bases are TGTGCCTGGAGTGGAACCCTGGAGGAGGGCCCCCAGTACTTC. Amino acids: CAWSGTLEEGPQYF. The V gene is TRBV30, the J gene TRBJ2-5; maybe TRBD2 (6 bases). The CDR3 is 14 residues long. The V and J ends lost 1 base and 9 bases respectively, with 18 bases between them. Germline V gene lookup returns CDR1 GTSNPN and CDR2 SVGIG (reference sequence).

This clone appeared a few times. V gene TRBV5-4 combines with J gene TRBJ1-2; 9 bases are shared with TRBD1. Losses at the gene ends were 3 bases for V and 5 bases for J; bases not matched to a gene: 8. Germline loops: CDR1 SGHNT, CDR2 YYREEE (reference sequence). CDR3 length: 15 amino acids. The CDR3 DNA is TGTGCCAGCAGCTCCTTAAGGGACAGGGTATATGGCTACACCTTC. Residues: CASSSLRDRVYGYTF.

The chain links TRBV27 to TRBJ2-3; 14 bases are shared with TRBD2. The CDR3 runs to 17 residues. J gave up 0 bases and V 3 bases, and 2 bases lay outside the gene matches. Germline V gene sequence: CDR1 MNHEY, CDR2 SMNVEV (reference sequence). CDR3 nucleotide sequence: TGTGCCAGCAGTTTTGGACTAGCGGGAGGAAGCACAGATACGCAGTATTTT. Residues: CASSFGLAGGSTDTQYF.

The chain uses TRBV7-3 and TRBJ2-1; the match to TRBD2 covers 7 bases. The CDR3 consists of 16 residues. Losses at the gene ends were 1 base for V and 6 bases for J; bases not matched to a gene: 9. The germline V gene encodes CDR1 SGHTA and CDR2 FQGTGA. The CDR3 nucleotides read TGTGCCAGCAGCTTAAGTATGGCTAGCGGAGCCAATGAGCAGTTCTTC. Translation: CASSLSMASGANEQFF.

The gene calls are TRBV9 and TRBJ1-2; D remains ambiguous. Germline V gene sequence: CDR1 SGDLS, CDR2 YYNGEE. The CDR3 is made up of 15 amino acids. V was clipped by 3 bases and J by 8 bases, with 20 bases between them. CDR3 in amino acids: CASSGGLREGTGYTF. In DNA, the CDR3 is TGTGCCAGCAGCGGGGGTCTGAGGGAAGGCACCGGCTACACCTTC.

The chain has TRBV25-1 and TRBJ1-4; D call uncertain. Deletions cut 4 bases from V and 7 bases from J, with 13 bases between. The CDR3 runs to 14 residues. Germline CDR1 reads MGHDK; CDR2 reads SYGVNS. The CDR3 DNA reads TGTGCCAGCAGTGGTATCCCTTCGGGTGAAAAACTGTTTTTT. It yields the protein CASSGIPSGEKLFF.

This chain uses TRBV11-2 with TRBJ1-1, with TRBD1 matching 7 bases. V lost 5 bases and J lost 4; bases outside the gene matches: 7. The germline V gene encodes CDR1 SGHAT and CDR2 FQNNGV. The CDR3 extends over 14 amino acids. As DNA, the CDR3 is TGTGCCAGCAGCCTTGACAGGGCGAGCACTGAAGCTTTCTTT. Protein sequence: CASSLDRASTEAFF.

This clone was found a few times. The chain recombines TRBV7-2 with TRBJ1-2; TRBD1 agrees at 9 bases. The J segment lost 5 bases and the V segment lost 5 bases, leaving 6 bases of the junction unmatched. From germline, CDR1 is SGHTA and CDR2 FQGNSA. CDR3 length: 14 residues. The CDR3 coding sequence is TGTGCCAGCAGCCCAACAGGGGGCAAGTATGGCTACACCTTC. Amino acid sequence: CASSPTGGKYGYTF.

This chain links TRBV10-3 with TRBJ1-1, with 7 bases identical to TRBD1. J lost 0 bases, V lost 10 bases, and 5 bases had no gene match. This CDR3 is 13 amino acids long. Germline V gene lookup returns CDR1 ENHRY and CDR2 SYGVKD. CDR3 nucleotide sequence: TGTGCCAGCTGGGACAGTTTGAACACTGAAGCTTTCTTT. It encodes CASWDSLNTEAFF.

This clone appeared once. The J gene is TRBJ2-7, the V gene TRBV10-2, with D possibly being TRBD2 (6 bases). Germline V lookup: CDR1 WSHSY, CDR2 SAAADI. CDR3 size: 13 residues. V was trimmed by 3 bases and J by 6 bases, leaving 12 bases between them. CDR3 in amino acids: CASSELARVEQYV. In nucleotides, the CDR3 is TGCGCCAGCAGTGAACTAGCTAGGGTCGAGCAGTACGTC.